This T cell receptor (beta chain) was found in a study of T cell changes during pregnancy in multiple sclerosis. Profiling relied on immunoSEQ multiplex PCR, and the TCRdb table lists in-frame clones only, not all of them. The profile shows around 50,000 clones, 75% to 90% of them singletons. V was pared by 6 bases and J by 5 bases, with 7 bases of the junction left unmatched. Germline CDR1 GTSNPN, CDR2 SVGIG (reference sequence). This CDR3 contains 15 residues. Sequencing was performed on CD8+ T cells from peripheral blood mononuclear cells, taken in the second trimester of pregnancy. The chain links TRBV30 to TRBJ2-1, with 13 bases lining up with TRBD2. The TCR comes from a female donor with multiple sclerosis, enrolled in a pregnancy study. This CDR3 is CACNLLAGGDNEQFF. CDR3 in DNA: TGTGCCTGCAATTTACTAGCGGGGGGGGACAATGAGCAGTTCTTC.